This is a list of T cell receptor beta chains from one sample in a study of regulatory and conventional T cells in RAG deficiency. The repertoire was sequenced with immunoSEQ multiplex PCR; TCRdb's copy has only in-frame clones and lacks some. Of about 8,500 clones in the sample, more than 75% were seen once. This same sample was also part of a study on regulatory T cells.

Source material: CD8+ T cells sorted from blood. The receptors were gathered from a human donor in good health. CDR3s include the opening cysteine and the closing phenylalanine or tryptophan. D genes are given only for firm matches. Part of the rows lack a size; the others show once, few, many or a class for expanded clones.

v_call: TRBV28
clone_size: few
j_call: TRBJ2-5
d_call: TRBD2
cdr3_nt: TGTGCCAGCAGTTTGGAACTAGCGGGAGGGGGGGAGACCCAGTACTTC
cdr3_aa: CASSLELAGGGETQYF

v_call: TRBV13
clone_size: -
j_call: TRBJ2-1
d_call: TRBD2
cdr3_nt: TGTGCCAGCAGCTCCCAAGGACTAGCAGCTACAAGCTCCTACAATGAGCAGTTCTTC
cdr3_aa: CASSSQGLAATSSYNEQFF

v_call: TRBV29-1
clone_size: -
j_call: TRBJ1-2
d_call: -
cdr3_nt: TGCAGCGTTGACAGTGCCCTATCCCCTGGCTACACCTTC
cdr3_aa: CSVDSALSPGYTF

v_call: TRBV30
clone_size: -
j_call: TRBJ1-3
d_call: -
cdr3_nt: TGTGCCTGGATTGTAGACAGAACCATATATTTT
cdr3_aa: CAWIVDRTIYF

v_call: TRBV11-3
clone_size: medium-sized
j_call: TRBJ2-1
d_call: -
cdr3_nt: TGTGCCAGCAGCTCCTGGAACAATGAGCAGTTCTTC
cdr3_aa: CASSSWNNEQFF

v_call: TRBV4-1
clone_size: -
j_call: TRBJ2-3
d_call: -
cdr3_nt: TGCGCCAGCAGCCAAACGTTCCCCACCCTTGTCGCAGATACGCAGTATTTT
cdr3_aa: CASSQTFPTLVADTQYF

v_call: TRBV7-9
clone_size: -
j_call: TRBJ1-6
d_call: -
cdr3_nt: TGTGCCAGCAGCTCTCCAGACAGCTCCTACAATTCACCCCTCCACTTT
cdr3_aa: CASSSPDSSYNSPLHF

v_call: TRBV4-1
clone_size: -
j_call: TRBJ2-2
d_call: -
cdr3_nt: TGCGCCAGCAGCCCTGCGCGGACAGCGAACACCGGGGAGCTGTTTTTT
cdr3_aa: CASSPARTANTGELFF

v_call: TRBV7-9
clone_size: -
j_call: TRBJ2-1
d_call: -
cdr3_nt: TGTGCCAGCAGCTTAAGGGAGGATGAGCAGTTCTTC
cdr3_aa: CASSLREDEQFF

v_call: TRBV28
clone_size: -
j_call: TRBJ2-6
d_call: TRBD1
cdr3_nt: TGTGCCAGCAGTTCCGGACAGGACAGCTCTGGGGCCAACGTCCTGACTTTC
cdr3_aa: CASSSGQDSSGANVLTF

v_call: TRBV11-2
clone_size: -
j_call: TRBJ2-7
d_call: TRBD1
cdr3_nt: TGTGCCAGCAGCTTAGACGACAGGGTTGACGAGCAGTACTTC
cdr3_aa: CASSLDDRVDEQYF

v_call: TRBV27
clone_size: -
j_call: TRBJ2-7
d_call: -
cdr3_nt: TGTGCCAGCAGTTTCTCGCAGGGGAACGAGCAGTACTTC
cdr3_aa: CASSFSQGNEQYF

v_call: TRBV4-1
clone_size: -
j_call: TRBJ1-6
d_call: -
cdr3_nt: TGCGCCAGCAGCCAAGTTTGGGAGTCGGGGAATTCACCCCTCCACTTT
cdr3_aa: CASSQVWESGNSPLHF

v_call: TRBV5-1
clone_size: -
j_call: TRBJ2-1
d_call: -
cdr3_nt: TGCGCCAGCAGCTTGGCTTATGGGCACAATGAGCAGTTCTTC
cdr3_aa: CASSLAYGHNEQFF

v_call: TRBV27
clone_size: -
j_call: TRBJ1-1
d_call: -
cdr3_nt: TGTGCCAGTCGCTGGGTAAGGGGAAGTACTGAAGCTTTCTTT
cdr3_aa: CASRWVRGSTEAFF

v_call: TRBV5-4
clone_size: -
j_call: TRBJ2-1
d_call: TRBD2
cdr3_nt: TGTGCCAGCAGACTGGGACTAGCTGGAGGTTCCTACAATGAGCAGTTCTTC
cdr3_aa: CASRLGLAGGSYNEQFF

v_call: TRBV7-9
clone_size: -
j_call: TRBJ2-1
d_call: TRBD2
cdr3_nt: TGTGCCAGCAGCTTAGTTGCACTAGCGGGAGGGAGCTCCTACAATGAGCAGTTCTTC
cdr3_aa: CASSLVALAGGSSYNEQFF

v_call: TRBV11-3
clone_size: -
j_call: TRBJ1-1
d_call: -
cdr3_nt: TGTGCCAGCAGCTCGAGGGGTACTGAAGCTTTCTTT
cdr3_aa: CASSSRGTEAFF

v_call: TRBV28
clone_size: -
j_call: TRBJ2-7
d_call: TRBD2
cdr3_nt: TGTGCCAGCAAAACCCCTAGACTAGCGGGTCTTAGCTCCTACGAGCAGTACTTC
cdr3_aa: CASKTPRLAGLSSYEQYF

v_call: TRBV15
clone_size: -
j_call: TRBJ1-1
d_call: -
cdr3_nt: TGTGCCACCAGCACGACAGGAAAGAACACTGAAGCTTTCTTT
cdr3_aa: CATSTTGKNTEAFF

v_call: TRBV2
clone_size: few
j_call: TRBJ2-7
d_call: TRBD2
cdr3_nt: TGTGCCAGCACGGTAAAGAACGGGGGGGCTTACGAGCAGTACTTC
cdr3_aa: CASTVKNGGAYEQYF

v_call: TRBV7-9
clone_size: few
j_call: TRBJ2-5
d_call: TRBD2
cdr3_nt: TGTGCCAGCAGCTTATCAGGACTAGCGGGGCAAGAGACCCAGTACTTC
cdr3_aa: CASSLSGLAGQETQYF

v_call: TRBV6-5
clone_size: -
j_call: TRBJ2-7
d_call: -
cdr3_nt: TGTGCCAGCAGTCCGTTCCCGCTTGGACAGAACGAGCAGTACTTC
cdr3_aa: CASSPFPLGQNEQYF

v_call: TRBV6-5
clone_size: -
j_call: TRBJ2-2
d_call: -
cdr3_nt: TGTGCCAGCAGTTACGTGACCCCGGGCACCGGGGAGCTGTTTTTT
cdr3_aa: CASSYVTPGTGELFF

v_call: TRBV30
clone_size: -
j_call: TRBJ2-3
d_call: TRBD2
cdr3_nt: TGTGCCTGGAGTGCCCTTGGGAGCGGGAGGGGTGGAGATACGCAGTATTTT
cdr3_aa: CAWSALGSGRGGDTQYF

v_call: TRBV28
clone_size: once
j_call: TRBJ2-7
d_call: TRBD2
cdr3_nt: TGTGCCAGCGTCCTTAGCGGGACATGGGAGCAGTACTTC
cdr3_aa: CASVLSGTWEQYF

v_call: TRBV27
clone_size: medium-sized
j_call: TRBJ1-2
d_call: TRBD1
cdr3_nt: TGTGCCAGCAGTTTATCTCAGGGGGGTGGCTACACCTTC
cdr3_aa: CASSLSQGGGYTF

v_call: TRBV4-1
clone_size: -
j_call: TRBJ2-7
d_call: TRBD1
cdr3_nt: TGCGCCAGCAGCCAAGGAGGGGACAGGGCCACCTACGAGCAGTACTTC
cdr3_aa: CASSQGGDRATYEQYF

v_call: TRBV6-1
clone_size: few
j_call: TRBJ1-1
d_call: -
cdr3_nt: TGTGCCAGCAGTACGGGGCACACTGAAGCTTTCTTT
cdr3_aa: CASSTGHTEAFF

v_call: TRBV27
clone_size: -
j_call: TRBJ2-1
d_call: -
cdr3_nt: TGTGCCAGCAGTTACAGGTACAATGAGCAGTTCTTC
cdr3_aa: CASSYRYNEQFF

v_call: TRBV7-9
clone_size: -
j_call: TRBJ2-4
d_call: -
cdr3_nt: TGTGCCAGCAGCTTAATGGGATTACAGGAGGCAAACATTCAGTACTTC
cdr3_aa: CASSLMGLQEANIQYF

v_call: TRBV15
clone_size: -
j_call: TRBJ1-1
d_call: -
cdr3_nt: TGTGCCACCAGCAGAGTGAAAGGGAACACTGAAGCTTTCTTT
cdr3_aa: CATSRVKGNTEAFF

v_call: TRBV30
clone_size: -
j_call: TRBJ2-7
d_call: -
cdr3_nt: TGTGCCTGGACTGTCGGCATCGGGTACGAGCAGTACTTC
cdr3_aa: CAWTVGIGYEQYF

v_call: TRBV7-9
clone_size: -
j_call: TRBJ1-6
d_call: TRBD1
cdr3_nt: TGTGCCAGCAGCTCACACGATAAAAAGGGGGCTGGTTCACCCCTCCACTTT
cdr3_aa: CASSSHDKKGAGSPLHF

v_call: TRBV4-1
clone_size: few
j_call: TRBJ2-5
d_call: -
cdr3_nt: TGCGCCAGCAGCCAAGCGGAGGTACTAGGGGAGACCCAGTACTTC
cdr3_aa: CASSQAEVLGETQYF

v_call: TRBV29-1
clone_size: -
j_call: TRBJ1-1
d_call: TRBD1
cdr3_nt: TGCAGCGTTGAATCCGGACAGGGACGCTTGGGAGCTTTCTTT
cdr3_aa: CSVESGQGRLGAFF

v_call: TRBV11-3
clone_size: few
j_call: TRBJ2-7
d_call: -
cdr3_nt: TGTGCCAGCAGCTTAATTGGGGACGAGCAGTACTTC
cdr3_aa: CASSLIGDEQYF

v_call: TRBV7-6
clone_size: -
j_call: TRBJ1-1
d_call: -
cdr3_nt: TGTGCCAGCAGCGGCAGGAGGGGGAACACTGAAGCTTTCTTT
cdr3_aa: CASSGRRGNTEAFF

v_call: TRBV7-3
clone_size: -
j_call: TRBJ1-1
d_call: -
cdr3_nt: TGTGCCAGCAGCTCGACAGGTTCACCCACTGAAGCTTTCTTT
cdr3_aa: CASSSTGSPTEAFF

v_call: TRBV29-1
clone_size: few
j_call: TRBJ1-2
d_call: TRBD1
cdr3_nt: TGCAGCGTTACCCCCACCCGGACAGGGAGATATGGCTACACCTTC
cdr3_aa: CSVTPTRTGRYGYTF

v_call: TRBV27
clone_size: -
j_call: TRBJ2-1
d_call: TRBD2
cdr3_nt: TGTGCCAGCAGTTTATATAGCGGGGAATACAATGAGCAGTTCTTC
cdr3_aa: CASSLYSGEYNEQFF

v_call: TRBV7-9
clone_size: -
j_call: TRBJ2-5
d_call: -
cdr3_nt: TGTGCCAGCAGCTCCGGGGGGCGACGGGAGACCCAGTACTTC
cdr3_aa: CASSSGGRRETQYF

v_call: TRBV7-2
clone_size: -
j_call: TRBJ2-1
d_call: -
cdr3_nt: TGTGCCAGCAGCCCCTGGAACAATGAGCAGTTCTTC
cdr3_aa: CASSPWNNEQFF

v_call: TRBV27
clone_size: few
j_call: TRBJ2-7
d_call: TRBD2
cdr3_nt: TGTGCCAGCAGTTTAGGGCTAGCGGTAGACGAGCAGTACTTC
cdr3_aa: CASSLGLAVDEQYF

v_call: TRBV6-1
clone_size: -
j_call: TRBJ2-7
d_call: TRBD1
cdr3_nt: TGTGCCAGCAGTAGAGGGACAGGGGGGTCCTACGAGCAGTACTTC
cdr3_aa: CASSRGTGGSYEQYF